Shown below are 13 T cell receptor beta chains from a single sample sequenced in a study of tumor and adjacent non-tumor tissue in lung cancer. TCRbeta libraries were built with three rounds of nested PCR, modified from ARM-PCR. TCRdb itself ran the multiplex PCR reads through MiXCR, one entry per CDR3 protein. Among 98,000 or so distinct CDR3 sequences listed, about 80% were seen once. No cell sorting was done before RNA was extracted from the tissue. Distant lung tissue was collected more than 3 cm away from the tumor edge. Input material: distant non-tumor lung tissue. These receptors came from a man aged 55 to 70 with small cell lung cancer.

Notes on this clonotype: A much more abundant neighbour one base away suggests this may be a read error. The chain recombines TRBV20-1 with TRBJ2-1, with TRBD2 matching over 12 bases. J gave up 8 bases and V 7 bases, and 12 bases lay outside the gene matches. CDR1 and CDR2 (germline): DFQATT, SNEGSKA (reference sequence). The CDR3 totals 15 residues. CDR3 residues: CSDTSASGRVHEQFF. CDR3 coding DNA: TGCAGTGATACTTCGGCTAGCGGGAGGGTCCATGAGCAGTTCTTC.

The genes are TRBV7-9 and TRBJ2-7, with D tentatively TRBD2 (6 bases). Looked up from germline, CDR1 is SEHNR and CDR2 is FQNEAQ (reference sequence). CDR3 size: 16 residues. The V end lost 7 bases, the J end lost 7 bases, and 26 bases lay between the germline ends. The DNA of the CDR3 is TGTGCCAGCATTTTAGCCCAAACCGGGACTTCGGGGGAGCAGTACTTC. This encodes CASILAQTGTSGEQYF.

Points on this clonotype: A junction end diverges from the germline sequence, so it may reflect a read error. This chain links TRBV11-1 with TRBJ2-3; 15 nucleotides agree with TRBD2. Germline CDR1 and CDR2: SGHAT and FQDESV (reference sequence). The CDR3 is 18 residues long. The CDR3 nucleotides read TGTGCCAGCAGGTCCGGACTAGCGGGAGGGCCGGTTGCGGATATGCAGTATTTT. It encodes CASRSGLAGGPVADMQYF. Supplemented by reference TRBV11-1 and TRBJ2-3, the full variable domain reads EAEVAQSPRYKITEKSQAVAFWCDPISGHATLYWYRQILGQGPELLVQFQDESVVDDSQLPKDRFSAERLKGVDSTLKIQPAELGDSAMYLCASRSGLAGGPVADMQYFGPGTRLTVL.

The J gene is TRBJ1-4, the V gene TRBV5-4, with D unresolved. CDR3 length: 14 amino acids. Germline V gives CDR1 SGHNT, CDR2 YYREEE (reference sequence). V lost 9 bases and J 6 bases, leaving 18 bases between the germline ends. CDR3 in DNA: TGTGCCAACAGATTAAGGGTTGAGGATGAAAAACTGTTTTTT. It is translated as CANRLRVEDEKLFF.

The chain is built from TRBV18 and TRBJ1-2; 8 bases line up with TRBD1. CDR1 KGHSH and CDR2 LQKENI come from the germline V gene. Trimming removed 3 bases from V and 8 bases from J; junction bases left unmatched: 8. The CDR3 loop spans 14 amino acids. Written as DNA, the CDR3 is TGTGCCAGCTCACCTACTCAGGGGGCGGCCGGCTACACCTTC. It is translated as CASSPTQGAAGYTF.

This clonotype turned up a few times. One end of the junction varies from germline; a read error may be responsible. The rearrangement uses TRBV6-4 and TRBJ2-1, with D possibly being TRBD2 (6 bases). CDR3 length: 13 amino acids. Germline CDR1 reads MRHNA; CDR2 reads SNTAGT. CDR3 DNA sequence: TGTACCAGCAGTGAACTAGCCCACAATGAGCAGTTCTTC. It specifies CTSSELAHNEQFF.

The J gene is TRBJ1-5, the V gene TRBV28; D is possibly TRBD1 (5 bases). Germline V gene data show CDR1 as MDHEN and CDR2 as SYDVKM. V lost 10 bases and J lost 0, with 19 bases in between. There are 16 residues in the CDR3. CDR3 region: CANRSGHTYSNQPQHF. DNA of the CDR3: TGTGCCAACAGATCCGGACATACATATAGCAATCAGCCCCAGCATTTT.

Turning to this clonotype: As the CDR3 is not closed by the conserved phenylalanine or tryptophan, this likely results from a read error. This chain links TRBV4-2 with TRBJ2-1, with a possible D match to TRBD2 (6 bases). The V and J ends lost 5 bases and 7 bases respectively, with 21 bases between them. The CDR3 runs 16 residues. Germline CDR1 reads LGHNA; CDR2 reads YNFKEQ. CDR3 region: CASSVRLGRIWNEQFC. As DNA, the CDR3 is TGTGCCAGCAGCGTTCGACTAGGTAGGATCTGGAATGAGCAGTTCTGC.

V is TRBV4-1 and J is TRBJ2-7, with D maybe TRBD2 (6 bases). The CDR3 contains 13 residues. Per the germline V gene, CDR1 is MGHRA and CDR2 is YSYEKL. Trimming cost V 6 bases and J 2 bases, with 11 bases left between them. Here the CDR3 DNA reads TGCGCCAGCAGTTCCCGACTAGCCTACGAGCAGTACTTC. Protein: CASSSRLAYEQYF.

Concerning this clonotype: A clone one base away is much larger, so this may be a read error. The genes are TRBV6-1 and TRBJ2-7, with D possibly matching TRBD1 (5 bases). Germline loops: CDR1 MNHNS, CDR2 SASEGT. CDR3 size: 20 residues. V dropped 2 bases and J dropped 7 bases, with 33 bases sitting between them. CDR3 DNA: TGTGCCAGCAGTGAATTTAGTATTGAGCACCCCAGGGTTCGGAAGTCGGAGCAGTACTTC. It is translated as CASSEFSIEHPRVRKSEQYF.

As regards this clonotype: A read error is likely, as this CDR3 ends without the conserved phenylalanine or tryptophan. The chain joins TRBV5-6 to TRBJ2-3; 7 positions agree with TRBD1. Looked up from germline, CDR1 is SGHDT and CDR2 is YYEEEE. The CDR3 spans 16 residues. The CDR3 region has the DNA TGTGCCAGCAGATTGGAACAGGGGATGGGCACAGATACGCAGTATTCT. Its translation: CASRLEQGMGTDTQYS.

This clonotype is judged medium-sized. V gene TRBV11-2 combines with J gene TRBJ1-1, with a tentative D call TRBD1 (5 bases). The CDR3 covers 15 residues. V lost 5 bases and J lost 3, with 16 bases in between. Per the germline V gene, CDR1 is SGHAT and CDR2 is FQNNGV. DNA for the CDR3: TGTGCCAGCAGCCGCCTCGGACACCTGGACACTGAAGCTTTCTTT. It yields the protein CASSRLGHLDTEAFF.

This clonotype was counted many times. The J gene is TRBJ1-2, the V gene TRBV5-4, with D possibly being TRBD1 (5 bases). Between the trimmed V and J ends, which lost 2 bases and 3 bases, there was a span of 8 bases. Germline V lookup: CDR1 SGHNT, CDR2 YYREEE (reference sequence). This CDR3 region has 13 residues. The CDR3 is CASSFSRDYGYTF. The DNA for the CDR3 is TGTGCCAGCAGCTTCTCCAGGGACTATGGCTACACCTTC.